One sample yielded the 26 T cell receptor beta chains listed below, sequenced in a study of blood T cell repertoires in COVID-19. Assay: immunoSEQ multiplex PCR; the TCRdb copy retains only in-frame clones and omits some. Altogether 270,000 or so clones are present, around 89% being singletons, with the ten largest covering 0.95% to 1.5%. Sequences were obtained from PBMCs or T cells enriched from blood (not recorded which). Receptors originate from a woman between 40 and 50 years old with acute COVID-19.

Points on this clone: One end of the junction varies from germline; a read error may be responsible. This chain uses TRBV7-6 with TRBJ2-1, with D perhaps TRBD1 (5 bases). This CDR3 has 14 residues. Per the germline V gene, CDR1 is SGHVS and CDR2 is FNYEAQ. This CDR3 reads CASSLGGASGEQFF. The CDR3 DNA reads TGTGCCAGCAGTTTAGGTGGGGCTAGTGGTGAGCAGTTCTTC.

The chain recombines TRBV7-6 with TRBJ1-4; D is uncertain. With 0 bases removed from V and 4 bases from J, the gap between germline ends came to 12 bases. This CDR3 has 16 amino acids. Germline CDR1 SGHVS, CDR2 FNYEAQ. CDR3 region: CASSLAGSQFNEKLFF. The DNA of the CDR3 is TGTGCCAGCAGCTTAGCGGGGAGCCAGTTTAATGAAAAACTGTTTTTT.

V gene TRBV5-1 combines with J gene TRBJ2-5, with D possibly being TRBD2 (6 bases). CDR1 is SGHRS and CDR2 is YFSETQ in the germline V gene. The V end was cut by 4 bases, the J end by 5 bases, with 21 bases between. This CDR3 contains 16 residues. CDR3 bases: TGCGCCAGCAGCCTGCGAACTCTAGCGACTTCGGAGACCCAGTACTTC. Amino acid sequence: CASSLRTLATSETQYF.

The chain employs TRBV9 and TRBJ2-1; 9 nucleotides agree with TRBD2. After removal of 0 bases from V and 8 bases from J, the junction contained 24 bases not matched to a gene. Germline loops: CDR1 SGDLS, CDR2 YYNGEE. The CDR3 has 21 amino acids. The chain's CDR3 is CASSVEAPGLAGLLGEDEQFF. In DNA form, the CDR3 reads TGTGCCAGCAGCGTAGAAGCCCCTGGGCTAGCGGGATTATTAGGAGAGGATGAGCAGTTCTTC.

CDR3 nucleotide sequence: TGTGCCTGGAGTGCAGGGCTAGATCAGCCCCAGCATTTT. It yields the protein CAWSAGLDQPQHF. The V and J genes are TRBV30 and TRBJ1-5; perhaps TRBD1 as D (5 bases). Trimming left V 1 base short and J 5 bases short, with 9 bases between. CDR3 length: 13 residues. Germline values: CDR1 GTSNPN, CDR2 SVGIG (reference sequence). Variable domain in full (rest from reference TRBV30 and TRBJ1-5): SQTIHQWPATLVQPVGSPLSLECTVEGTSNPNLYWYRQAAGRGLQLLFYSVGIGQISSEVPQNLSASRPQDRQFILSSKKLLLSDSGFYLCAWSAGLDQPQHFGDGTRLSIL.

This chain connects TRBV18 to TRBJ1-1, with D perhaps TRBD1 (5 bases). V was clipped by 6 bases and J by 6 bases, with 8 bases between them. The CDR3 length is 11 residues. Germline CDR1 and CDR2: KGHSH and LQKENI. The CDR3 region has the DNA TGTGCCAGCTCCCGACAGTCTGAAGCTTTCTTT. Translating gives CASSRQSEAFF.

The rearrangement uses TRBV19 and TRBJ2-7; D call uncertain. The CDR3 length is 13 residues. V was pared by 2 bases and J by 1 base, with 6 bases between. Germline V CDR1 and CDR2: LNHDA, SQIVND (reference sequence). The CDR3 DNA reads as TGTGCCAGTAGTATAACAAGATCCTACGAGCAGTACTTC. This encodes CASSITRSYEQYF.

This clone was seen a handful of times. The CDR3 here is CASSLQDQPQHF. The CDR3 DNA is TGTGCCAGCAGTTTACAGGATCAGCCCCAGCATTTT. V is TRBV12-3 or TRBV12-4 and J is TRBJ1-5; no reliable D call. CDR3 length equals 12 residues. The V and J ends lost 2 bases and 5 bases respectively, with 4 bases between them.

This chain joins TRBV19 and TRBJ1-1; possible D gene TRBD1, 6 bases. This CDR3 is 15 amino acids long. The ends were cut back, 9 bases at V and 1 base at J, with 18 bases in the middle. Looked up from germline, CDR1 is LNHDA and CDR2 is SQIVND (reference sequence). The CDR3 loop is CASRTMRGKNTEAFF. DNA of the CDR3: TGTGCCAGCCGAACAATGAGGGGGAAGAACACTGAAGCTTTCTTT.

This chain uses TRBV4-3 with TRBJ1-6; 8 bases map to TRBD1. This CDR3 spans 17 amino acids. Germline V CDR1 and CDR2: LGHNA, YSLEER. The V gene end was trimmed by 2 bases and the J gene end by 5 bases; junction bases not matched to a gene: 8. The DNA of the CDR3 is TGCGCCAGCAGCCAAAACGCACCGGGACAGGATAATTCACCCCTCCACTTT. Translation gives CASSQNAPGQDNSPLHF.

V gene TRBV15 combines with J gene TRBJ1-3; perhaps TRBD1 as D (5 bases). V gave up 4 bases and J gave up 0 bases, with 19 bases separating them. CDR1 and CDR2 from the germline V gene are LNHNV and YYDKDF (reference sequence). The CDR3 sequence is 18 residues long. CDR3 coding DNA: TGTGCCACCAGCACCTCCGGGGGTGTCAGGTACTCTGGAAACACCATATATTTT. Its translation: CATSTSGGVRYSGNTIYF. The variable domain in full, completed from reference TRBV15 and TRBJ1-3, reads DAMVIQNPRYQVTQFGKPVTLSCSQTLNHNVMYWYQQKSSQAPKLLFHYYDKDFNNEADTPDNFQSRRPNTSFCFLDIRSPGLGDTAMYLCATSTSGGVRYSGNTIYFGEGSWLTVV.

The chain joins TRBV10-3 to TRBJ1-2; 7 bases match TRBD1. This CDR3 is 14 amino acids long. V lost 0 bases to trimming and J lost 7 bases; unmatched junction nucleotides: 5. Germline CDR1 ENHRY, CDR2 SYGVKD. This CDR3 reads CAISESEGARGYTF. Here the CDR3 DNA reads TGTGCCATCAGTGAGTCGGAGGGGGCGCGTGGCTACACCTTC.

The CDR3 reads CASSLVEVTSGIYNEQFF. CDR3 sequence (DNA): TGTGCCAGCAGCTTAGTAGAGGTGACTAGCGGGATTTACAATGAGCAGTTCTTC. The rearrangement joins TRBV11-3 to TRBJ2-1, with 11 bases that match TRBD2. Unmatched junction bases numbered 9, after V lost 1 base and J lost 4 bases. Per germline, CDR1 SGHNT and CDR2 YENEEA. CDR3 size: 18 residues.

V and J are TRBV19 and TRBJ1-4; no clear D gene. Between the trimmed V and J ends, which lost 2 bases and 0 bases, there was a span of 7 bases. From germline, CDR1 is LNHDA and CDR2 SQIVND (reference sequence). The CDR3 loop spans 15 amino acids. This chain's CDR3 is CASSITGTTNEKLFF. DNA of the CDR3: TGTGCCAGTAGTATAACGGGAACAACTAATGAAAAACTGTTTTTT.

This sequence joins TRBV28 and TRBJ2-1; 9 bases line up with TRBD1. This CDR3 spans 18 amino acids. Germline values: CDR1 MDHEN, CDR2 SYDVKM. Trimming removed 5 bases from V and 1 base from J; junction bases left unmatched: 12. CDR3 coding DNA: TGTGCCAGCAGTCCCCGACAGGGGGGGACGGATTCCTACAATGAGCAGTTCTTC. This sequence encodes CASSPRQGGTDSYNEQFF.

In this sample, this clone turned up once. The chain joins TRBV7-6 to TRBJ2-1; maybe TRBD2 (5 bases). CDR3 length: 14 amino acids. V shed 7 bases and J shed 8 bases, with 18 bases lying between them. Per germline, CDR1 SGHVS and CDR2 FNYEAQ. CDR3 coding DNA: TGTGCCAGCACCCTGCCTAGCAAGTCTCATGAGCAGTTCTTC. It specifies CASTLPSKSHEQFF.

This rearrangement joins TRBV5-4 to TRBJ2-1; D possibly corresponds to TRBD2 (7 bases). V was clipped by 4 bases and J by 9 bases, with 14 bases between them. The CDR3 has 13 residues. The germline V gene has CDR1 SGHNT and CDR2 YYREEE (reference sequence). The CDR3 protein is CASSQDGGAEQFF. The CDR3 DNA follows: TGTGCCAGCAGCCAGGATGGGGGGGCTGAGCAGTTCTTC.

J is TRBJ2-1 and V is TRBV10-3; no definite D call. The germline CDR1 and CDR2 sequences are ENHRY and SYGVKD. Trimming shortened V by 8 bases and J by 8 bases, and 16 bases separated the two germline ends. The CDR3 has 13 amino acids. CDR3 residues: CAISPLDSHEQFF. DNA of the CDR3: TGTGCCATCTCCCCTCTAGACTCCCATGAGCAGTTCTTC.

This CDR3 is CATEPRSSYNEQFF. In nucleotides, the CDR3 is TGTGCCACTGAACCCCGGAGCTCCTACAATGAGCAGTTCTTC. The rearrangement uses TRBV10-3 and TRBJ2-1; D gene uncertain. Germline CDR1 reads ENHRY; CDR2 reads SYGVKD. The CDR3 spans 14 residues. Between the trimmed V and J ends, which lost 10 bases and 0 bases, there was a span of 13 bases.

The chain carries TRBV7-3 and TRBJ1-2, with 12 positions matching TRBD1. Losses at the gene ends were 5 bases for V and 0 bases for J; bases not matched to a gene: 7. Germline lookup yields CDR1 SGHTA and CDR2 FQGTGA. The CDR3 covers 17 residues. This CDR3 reads CASSPGGQGASNYGYTF. CDR3 in DNA: TGTGCCAGCAGCCCCGGGGGACAGGGGGCATCTAACTATGGCTACACCTTC.

The CDR3 DNA follows: TGTGCCAGCAGTTTGTACACAAATCAGCCCCAGCATTTT. This gives the protein CASSLYTNQPQHF. V and J are TRBV28 and TRBJ1-5, with unresolved D. The CDR3 runs 13 residues. Germline CDR1 MDHEN, CDR2 SYDVKM. Deletions cut 3 bases from V and 4 bases from J, with 7 bases between. Based on the CDR3 plus reference TRBV28 and TRBJ1-5, the full variable domain is DVKVTQSSRYLVKRTGEKVFLECVQDMDHENMFWYRQDPGLGLRLIYFSYDVKMKEKGDIPEGYSVSREKKERFSLILESASTNQTSMYLCASSLYTNQPQHFGDGTRLSIL.

This chain uses TRBV10-3 with TRBJ2-5; 9 positions agree with TRBD2. The V gene end was trimmed by 2 bases and the J gene end by 2 bases; junction bases not matched to a gene: 0. The CDR3 runs 14 residues. Germline CDR1 is ENHRY and CDR2 is SYGVKD. The CDR3 sequence: CAISELAGQETQYF. In DNA form, the CDR3 reads TGTGCCATCAGTGAGCTAGCGGGACAAGAGACCCAGTACTTC.

The rearrangement uses TRBV18 and TRBJ1-2; weak D call: TRBD1 (6 bases). The germline gives CDR1 KGHSH, CDR2 LQKENI. CDR3 length: 16 amino acids. Trimming cost V 3 bases and J 4 bases, with 18 bases left between them. In nucleotides, the CDR3 is TGTGCCAGCTCACCTCCCACCGCGGGGGGCGGCTATGGCTACACCTTC. Its protein is CASSPPTAGGGYGYTF.

The J gene is TRBJ2-5, the V gene TRBV5-5; D gene uncertain. The germline V gene encodes CDR1 SGHKS and CDR2 YYEKEE (reference sequence). This CDR3 is built from 14 residues. Trimming removed 1 base at V and 5 bases at J, with 12 bases between. CDR3 coding DNA: TGTGCCAGCAGCTTGTCACCGCCGCGGGAGACCCAGTACTTC. Translating it yields CASSLSPPRETQYF.

V and J are TRBV11-3 and TRBJ1-1, with D tentatively TRBD1 (6 bases). Trimming took 6 bases from V and 0 from J, leaving 20 bases between them. The CDR3 runs to 17 residues. The germline gives CDR1 SGHNT, CDR2 YENEEA. CDR3: CASSTIQGLLVNTEAFF. The CDR3 DNA is TGTGCCAGCAGTACTATACAGGGTTTGTTGGTGAACACTGAAGCTTTCTTT. The full variable domain, in which reference TRBV11-3 and TRBJ1-1 provide the parts outside the CDR3, is EAGVVQSPRYKIIEKKQPVAFWCNPISGHNTLYWYLQNLGQGPELLIRYENEEAVDDSQLPKDRFSAERLKGVDSTLKIQPAELGDSAVYLCASSTIQGLLVNTEAFFGQGTRLTVV.

The rearrangement links TRBV2 to TRBJ2-1; TRBD2 matches at 13 bases. The V and J ends lost 2 bases and 5 bases, in that order; junction bases with no gene match: 6. Germline-derived CDR1 and CDR2 are SNHLY and FYNNEI. The CDR3 length is 17 residues. The CDR3 nucleotides read TGTGCCAGCAGTGAATGGGGGGGACTAGCGGGAAACAATGAGCAGTTCTTC. Translated, it gives CASSEWGGLAGNNEQFF.